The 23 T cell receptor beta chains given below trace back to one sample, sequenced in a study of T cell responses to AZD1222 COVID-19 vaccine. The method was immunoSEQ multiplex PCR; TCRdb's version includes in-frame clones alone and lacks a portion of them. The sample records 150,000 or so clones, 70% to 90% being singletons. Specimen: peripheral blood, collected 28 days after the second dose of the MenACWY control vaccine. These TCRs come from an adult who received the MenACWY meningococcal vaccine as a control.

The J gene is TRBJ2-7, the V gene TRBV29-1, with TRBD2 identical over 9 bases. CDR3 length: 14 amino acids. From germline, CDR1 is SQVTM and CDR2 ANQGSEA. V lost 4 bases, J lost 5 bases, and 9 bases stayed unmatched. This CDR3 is CSVALRLAVHEQYF. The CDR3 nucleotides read TGCAGCGTTGCGCTGAGACTAGCGGTGCACGAGCAGTACTTC.

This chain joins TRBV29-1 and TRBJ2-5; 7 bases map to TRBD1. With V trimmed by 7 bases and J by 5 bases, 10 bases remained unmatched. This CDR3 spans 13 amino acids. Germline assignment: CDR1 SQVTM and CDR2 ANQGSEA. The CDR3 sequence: CSGLGQTPETQYF. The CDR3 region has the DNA TGCAGCGGATTGGGACAGACTCCTGAGACCCAGTACTTC. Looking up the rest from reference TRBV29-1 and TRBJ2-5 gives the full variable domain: SAVISQKPSRDICQRGTSLTIQCQVDSQVTMMFWYRQQPGQSLTLIATANQGSEATYESGFVIDKFPISRPNLTFSTLTVSNMSPEDSSIYLCSGLGQTPETQYFGPGTRLLVL.

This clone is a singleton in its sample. CDR3 bases: TGTGCCAGCAGCTTAGTCTCGGGTGACGGGGAGGAGACCCAGTACTTC. Its translation: CASSLVSGDGEETQYF. The chain joins TRBV7-2 to TRBJ2-5, with D tentatively TRBD2 (5 bases). V was trimmed by 1 base and J by 5 bases, leaving 17 bases between them. CDR1 is SGHTA and CDR2 is FQGNSA in the germline V gene. The CDR3 is 16 residues long.

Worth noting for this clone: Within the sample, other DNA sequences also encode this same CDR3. CDR3 DNA sequence: TGTGCCAGCAGCCCCCGGGGTGAGCAGTACTTC. Translated, it gives CASSPRGEQYF. The chain employs TRBV28 and TRBJ2-7; tentatively, D is TRBD2 (5 bases). V lost 6 bases and J lost 7, with 10 bases in between. The CDR3 runs to 11 residues. From germline, CDR1 is MDHEN and CDR2 SYDVKM.

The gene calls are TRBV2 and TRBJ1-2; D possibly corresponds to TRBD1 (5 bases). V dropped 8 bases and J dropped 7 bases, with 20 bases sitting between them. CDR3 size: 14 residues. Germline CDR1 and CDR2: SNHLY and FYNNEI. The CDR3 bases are TGTGCCAGCGGGGGAAGGGAATTGTCGCCTGGCTACACCTTC. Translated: CASGGRELSPGYTF.

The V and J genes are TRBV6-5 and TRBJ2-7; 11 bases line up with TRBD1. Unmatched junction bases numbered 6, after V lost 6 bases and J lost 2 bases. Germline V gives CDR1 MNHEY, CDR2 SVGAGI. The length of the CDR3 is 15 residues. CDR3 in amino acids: CASRIAGQGAYEQYF. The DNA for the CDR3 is TGTGCCAGCAGAATAGCGGGACAGGGGGCCTACGAGCAGTACTTC.

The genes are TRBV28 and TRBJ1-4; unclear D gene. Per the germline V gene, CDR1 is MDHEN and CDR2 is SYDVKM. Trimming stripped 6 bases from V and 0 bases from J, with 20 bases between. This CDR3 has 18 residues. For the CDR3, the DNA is TGTGCCAGCAGACAACAATTTTGGTCGGGAGCAACTAATGAAAAACTGTTTTTT. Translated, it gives CASRQQFWSGATNEKLFF.

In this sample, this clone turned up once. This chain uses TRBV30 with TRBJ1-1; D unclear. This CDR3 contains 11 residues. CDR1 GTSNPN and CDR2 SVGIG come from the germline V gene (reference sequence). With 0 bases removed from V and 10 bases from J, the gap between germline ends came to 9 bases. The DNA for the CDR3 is TGTGCCTGGAGTGTGGTGGACGGAGCTTTCTTT. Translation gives CAWSVVDGAFF.

The CDR3 region is CASSLAGGRSSYEQYF. For the CDR3, the DNA is TGCGCCAGCAGCTTGGCGGGCGGACGGAGCTCCTACGAGCAGTACTTC. The V call is TRBV5-1, the J call TRBJ2-7, with D unclear. V lost 0 bases and J 0 bases, leaving 13 bases between the germline ends. The CDR3 is 16 residues long. Germline V gene lookup returns CDR1 SGHRS and CDR2 YFSETQ.

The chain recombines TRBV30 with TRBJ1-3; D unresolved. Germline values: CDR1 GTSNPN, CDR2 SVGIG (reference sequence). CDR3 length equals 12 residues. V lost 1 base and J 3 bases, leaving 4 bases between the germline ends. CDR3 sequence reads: CAWSGIGNTIYF. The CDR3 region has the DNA TGTGCCTGGAGTGGGATTGGAAACACCATATATTTT.

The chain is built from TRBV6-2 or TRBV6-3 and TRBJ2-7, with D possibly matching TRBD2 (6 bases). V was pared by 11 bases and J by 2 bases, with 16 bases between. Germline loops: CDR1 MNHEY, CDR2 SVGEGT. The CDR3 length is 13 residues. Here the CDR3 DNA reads TGTGCCGGAAGTTACGGAGGGCCCTACGAGCAGTACTTC. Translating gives CAGSYGGPYEQYF.

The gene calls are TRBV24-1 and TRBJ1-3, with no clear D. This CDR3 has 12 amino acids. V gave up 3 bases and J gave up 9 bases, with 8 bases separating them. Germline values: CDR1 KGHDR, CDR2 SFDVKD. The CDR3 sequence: CATSDAYGTIYF. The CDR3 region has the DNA TGTGCCACCAGTGATGCCTACGGCACCATATATTTT.

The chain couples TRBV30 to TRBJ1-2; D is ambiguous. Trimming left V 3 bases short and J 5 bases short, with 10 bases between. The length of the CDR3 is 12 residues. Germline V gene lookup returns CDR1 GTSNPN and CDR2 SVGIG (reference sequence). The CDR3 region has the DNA TGTGCCTGGAGCCCGAACATTTATGGCTACACCTTC. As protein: CAWSPNIYGYTF.

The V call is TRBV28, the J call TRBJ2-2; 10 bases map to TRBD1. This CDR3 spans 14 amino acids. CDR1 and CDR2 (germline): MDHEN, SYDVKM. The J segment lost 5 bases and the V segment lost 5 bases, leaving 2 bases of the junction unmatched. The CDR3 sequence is CASSPGQGTGELFF. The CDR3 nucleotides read TGTGCCAGCAGTCCGGGACAGGGGACCGGGGAGCTGTTTTTT.

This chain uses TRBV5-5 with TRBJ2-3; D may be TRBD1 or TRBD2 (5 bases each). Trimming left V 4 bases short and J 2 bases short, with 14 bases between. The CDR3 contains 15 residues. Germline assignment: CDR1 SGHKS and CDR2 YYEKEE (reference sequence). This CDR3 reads CASSGTGENTDTQYF. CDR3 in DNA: TGTGCCAGCAGCGGGACGGGCGAGAACACAGATACGCAGTATTTT.

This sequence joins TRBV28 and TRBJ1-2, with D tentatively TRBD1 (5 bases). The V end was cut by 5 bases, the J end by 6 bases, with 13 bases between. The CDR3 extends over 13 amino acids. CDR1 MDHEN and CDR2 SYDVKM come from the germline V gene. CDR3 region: CASSRQSHHGYTF. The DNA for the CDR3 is TGTGCCAGCAGTCGACAGTCCCACCATGGCTACACCTTC.

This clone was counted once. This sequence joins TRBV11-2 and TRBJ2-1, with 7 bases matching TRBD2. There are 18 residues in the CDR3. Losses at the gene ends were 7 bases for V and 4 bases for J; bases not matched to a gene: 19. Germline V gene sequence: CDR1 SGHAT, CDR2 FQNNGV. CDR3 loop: CASTSLAEPPPIYNEQFF. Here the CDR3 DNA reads TGTGCCAGCACCTCCCTAGCGGAACCGCCCCCAATTTACAATGAGCAGTTCTTC.

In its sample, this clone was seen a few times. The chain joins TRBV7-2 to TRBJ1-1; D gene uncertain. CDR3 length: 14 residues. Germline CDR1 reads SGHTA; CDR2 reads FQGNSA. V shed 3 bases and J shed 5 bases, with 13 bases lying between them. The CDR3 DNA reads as TGTGCCAGCAGCTTCAACCGCGGGGAGACTGAAGCTTTCTTT. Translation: CASSFNRGETEAFF.

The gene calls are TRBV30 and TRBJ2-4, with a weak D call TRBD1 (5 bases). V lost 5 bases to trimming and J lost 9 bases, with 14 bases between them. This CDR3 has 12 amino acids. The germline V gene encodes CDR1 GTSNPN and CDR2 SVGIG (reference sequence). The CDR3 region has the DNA TGTGCCTGGGCCAAAAGGGGTTCCATTCAGTACTTC. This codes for CAWAKRGSIQYF.

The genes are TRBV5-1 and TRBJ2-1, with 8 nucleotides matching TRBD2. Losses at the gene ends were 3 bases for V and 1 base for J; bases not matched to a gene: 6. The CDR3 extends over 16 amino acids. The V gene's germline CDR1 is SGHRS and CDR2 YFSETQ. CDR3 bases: TGCGCCAGCAGCTCTACTAGCGGCCTTTCCTACAATGAGCAGTTCTTC. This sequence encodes CASSSTSGLSYNEQFF.

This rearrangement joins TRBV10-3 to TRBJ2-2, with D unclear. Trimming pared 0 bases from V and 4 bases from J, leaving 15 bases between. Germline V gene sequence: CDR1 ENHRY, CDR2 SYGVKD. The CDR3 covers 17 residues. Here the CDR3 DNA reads TGTGCCATCAGTGAGTCGAGTAGGAGTTCGGGCACCGGGGAGCTGTTTTTT. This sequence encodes CAISESSRSSGTGELFF.

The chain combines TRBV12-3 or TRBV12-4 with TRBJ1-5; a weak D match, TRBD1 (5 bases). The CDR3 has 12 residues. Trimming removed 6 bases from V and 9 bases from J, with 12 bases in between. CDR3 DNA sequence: TGTGCCAGCAGGCAGGGAAGAGGGCCCCAGCATTTT. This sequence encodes CASRQGRGPQHF.

The CDR3 here is CASSPVRYNEQFF. In nucleotides, the CDR3 is TGTGCCAGCAGCCCCGTCAGGTACAATGAGCAGTTCTTC. The chain employs TRBV7-9 and TRBJ2-1; D uncertain. Germline loops: CDR1 SEHNR, CDR2 FQNEAQ (reference sequence). Trimming took off 5 bases at V and 4 bases at J, with 9 bases between the two ends. The CDR3 covers 13 residues.